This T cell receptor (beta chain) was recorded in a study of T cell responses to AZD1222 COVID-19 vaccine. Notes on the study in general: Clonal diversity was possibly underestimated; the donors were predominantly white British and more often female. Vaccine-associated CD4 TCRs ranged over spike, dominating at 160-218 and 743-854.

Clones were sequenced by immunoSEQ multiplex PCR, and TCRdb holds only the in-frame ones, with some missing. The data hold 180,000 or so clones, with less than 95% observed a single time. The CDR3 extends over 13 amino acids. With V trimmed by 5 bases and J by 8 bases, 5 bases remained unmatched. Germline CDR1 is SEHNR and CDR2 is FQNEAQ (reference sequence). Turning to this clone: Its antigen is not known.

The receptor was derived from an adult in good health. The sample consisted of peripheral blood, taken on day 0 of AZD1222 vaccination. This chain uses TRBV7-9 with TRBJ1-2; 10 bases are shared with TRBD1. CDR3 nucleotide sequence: TGTGCCAGCAGCCCGGGACAGGGGTACGGCTACACCTTC. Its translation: CASSPGQGYGYTF.